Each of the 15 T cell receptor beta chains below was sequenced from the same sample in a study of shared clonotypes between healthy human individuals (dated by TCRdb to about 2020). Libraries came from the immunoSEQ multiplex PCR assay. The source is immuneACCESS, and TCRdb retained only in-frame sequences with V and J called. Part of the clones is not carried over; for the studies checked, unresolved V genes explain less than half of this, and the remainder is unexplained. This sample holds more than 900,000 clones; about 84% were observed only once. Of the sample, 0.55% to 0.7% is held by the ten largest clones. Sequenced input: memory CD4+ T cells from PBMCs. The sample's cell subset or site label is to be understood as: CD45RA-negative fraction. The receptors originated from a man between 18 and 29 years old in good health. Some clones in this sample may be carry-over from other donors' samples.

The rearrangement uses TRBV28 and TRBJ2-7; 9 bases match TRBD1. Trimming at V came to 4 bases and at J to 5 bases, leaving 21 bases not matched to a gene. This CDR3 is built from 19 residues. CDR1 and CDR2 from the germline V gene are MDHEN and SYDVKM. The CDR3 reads CASSSGSYLPGQGRHEQYF. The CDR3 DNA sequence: TGTGCCAGCAGTTCCGGAAGTTACCTACCGGGACAGGGTAGACACGAGCAGTACTTC.

The chain's CDR3 is CASSWDGYYGYTF. The CDR3 region has the DNA TGTGCCAGCAGTTGGGACGGGTACTATGGCTACACCTTC. The rearrangement links TRBV6-6 to TRBJ1-2, with D maybe TRBD1 (5 bases). The germline V gene has CDR1 MNHNY and CDR2 SVGAGI (reference sequence). The CDR3 covers 13 residues. V was trimmed by 4 bases and J by 3 bases, leaving 9 bases between them.

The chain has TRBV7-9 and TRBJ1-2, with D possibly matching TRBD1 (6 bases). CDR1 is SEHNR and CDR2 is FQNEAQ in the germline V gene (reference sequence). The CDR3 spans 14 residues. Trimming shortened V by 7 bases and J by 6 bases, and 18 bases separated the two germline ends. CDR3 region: CASTRGQSSHGYTF. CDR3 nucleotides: TGTGCCAGCACCCGCGGACAGTCTTCCCATGGCTACACCTTC.

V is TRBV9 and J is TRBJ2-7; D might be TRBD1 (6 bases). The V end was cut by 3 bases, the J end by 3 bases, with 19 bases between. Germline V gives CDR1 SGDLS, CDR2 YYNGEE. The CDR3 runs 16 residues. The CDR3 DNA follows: TGTGCCAGCAGCGCAAGCAGGGGCAGGGGACGCTACGAGCAGTACTTC. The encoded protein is CASSASRGRGRYEQYF.

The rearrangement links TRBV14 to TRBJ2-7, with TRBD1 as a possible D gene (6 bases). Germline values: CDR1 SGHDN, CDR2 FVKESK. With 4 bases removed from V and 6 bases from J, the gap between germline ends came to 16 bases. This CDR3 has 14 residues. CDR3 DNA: TGTGCCAGCAGCCTCCGAAACAGGGTCGGCGAGCAGTACTTC. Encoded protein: CASSLRNRVGEQYF.

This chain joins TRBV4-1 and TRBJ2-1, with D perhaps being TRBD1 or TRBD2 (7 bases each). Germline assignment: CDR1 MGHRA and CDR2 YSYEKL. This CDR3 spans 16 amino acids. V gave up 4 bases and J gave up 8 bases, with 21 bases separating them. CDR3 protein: CASSRSSPGGGDEQFF. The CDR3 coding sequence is TGCGCCAGCAGCCGGAGTTCGCCAGGGGGAGGGGATGAGCAGTTCTTC.

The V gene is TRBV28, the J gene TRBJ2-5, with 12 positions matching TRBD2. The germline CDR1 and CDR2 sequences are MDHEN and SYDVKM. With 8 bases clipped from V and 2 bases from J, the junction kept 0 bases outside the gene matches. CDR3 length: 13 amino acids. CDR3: CASGLAGQETQYF. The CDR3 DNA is TGTGCCAGCGGACTAGCGGGGCAAGAGACCCAGTACTTC.

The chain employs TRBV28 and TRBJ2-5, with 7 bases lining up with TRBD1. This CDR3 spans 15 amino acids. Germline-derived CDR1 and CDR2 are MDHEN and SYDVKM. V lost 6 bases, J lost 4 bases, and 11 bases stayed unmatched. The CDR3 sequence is CASSPDRVRGETQYF. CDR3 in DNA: TGTGCCAGCAGCCCCGACAGGGTGAGGGGAGAGACCCAGTACTTC.

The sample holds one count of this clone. As DNA, the CDR3 is TGTGCCAGCAGCGTGGGGTCAGGGGGCTCTTCTGGGGCCAACGTCCTGACTTTC. This gives the protein CASSVGSGGSSGANVLTF. This rearrangement joins TRBV9 to TRBJ2-6; TRBD1 matches 8 bases. V lost 2 bases to trimming and J lost 1 base; unmatched junction nucleotides: 8. The germline gives CDR1 SGDLS, CDR2 YYNGEE. The CDR3 contains 18 residues.

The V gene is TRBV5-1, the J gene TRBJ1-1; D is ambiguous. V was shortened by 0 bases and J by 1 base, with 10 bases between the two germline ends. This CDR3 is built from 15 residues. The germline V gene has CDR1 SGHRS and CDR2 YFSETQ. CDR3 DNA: TGCGCCAGCAGCTTGGGTCGCAGCGCGAACACTGAAGCTTTCTTT. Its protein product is CASSLGRSANTEAFF.

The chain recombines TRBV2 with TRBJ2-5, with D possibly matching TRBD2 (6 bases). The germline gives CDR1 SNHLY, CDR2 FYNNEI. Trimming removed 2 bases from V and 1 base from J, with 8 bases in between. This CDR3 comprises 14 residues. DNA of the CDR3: TGTGCCAGCAGTGAATTGCGGGGCCAAGAGACCCAGTACTTC. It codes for CASSELRGQETQYF.

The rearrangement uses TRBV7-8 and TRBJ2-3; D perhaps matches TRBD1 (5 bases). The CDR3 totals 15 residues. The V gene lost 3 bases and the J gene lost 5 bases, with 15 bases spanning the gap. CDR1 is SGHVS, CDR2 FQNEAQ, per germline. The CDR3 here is CASSFEQGGGDTQYF. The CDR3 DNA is TGTGCCAGCAGCTTCGAGCAGGGTGGCGGAGATACGCAGTATTTT.

CDR3 nucleotides: TGCGCCAGCAGCTTGGGGGACGTGAGCTACGAGCAGTACTTC. This encodes CASSLGDVSYEQYF. The gene calls are TRBV5-1 and TRBJ2-7; D may be TRBD1 or TRBD2 (5 bases each). The CDR3 is 14 amino acids. From germline, CDR1 is SGHRS and CDR2 YFSETQ. The ends were cut back, 0 bases at V and 3 bases at J, with 10 bases in the middle.

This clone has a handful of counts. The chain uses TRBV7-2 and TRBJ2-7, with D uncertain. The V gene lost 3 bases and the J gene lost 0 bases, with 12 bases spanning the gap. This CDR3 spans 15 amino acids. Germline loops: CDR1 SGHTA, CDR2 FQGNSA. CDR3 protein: CASSFSSLGSYEQYF. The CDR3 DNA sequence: TGTGCCAGCAGCTTCTCGTCGTTGGGCTCCTACGAGCAGTACTTC.

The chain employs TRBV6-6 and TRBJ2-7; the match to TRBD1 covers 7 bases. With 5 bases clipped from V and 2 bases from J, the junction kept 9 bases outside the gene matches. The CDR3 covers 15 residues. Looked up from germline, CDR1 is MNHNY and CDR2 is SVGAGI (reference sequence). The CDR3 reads CASSRPGQSTYEQYF. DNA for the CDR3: TGTGCCAGCAGTCGACCGGGACAGTCTACCTACGAGCAGTACTTC.